What follows describes a single TCR beta chain. This clone was recorded once. It lacks a known antigen. Qualities for individual bases were not recorded, and no much larger clone is one base off. From its cysteine to its phenylalanine, the CDR3 spans 16 amino acids. Left in the record is the CDR3 DNA by itself, 48 bases read in frame from the first base. The germline V and J ends show losses of 2 bases and 0 bases respectively, and no gene match explains 6 bases of the junction. The germline V gene provides CDR1 MGHRA and CDR2 YSYEKL. These data come from a study of blood T cell repertoires in COVID-19 (dated by TCRdb to 2020 to 2022). Regarding the complete study: Samples covering the acute and convalescent phases of COVID-19 were provided by collaborators in the United States, Italy and Spain. The prospective study material was composed of cDNA or gDNA derived from T cells, B-cell-depleted T cells, or PBMCs. Subjects who had been exposed to COVID-19, were actively infected with it, or had recovered from it provided the deeply sampled blood TCRbeta repertoires that made up the dataset. The repertoires were released in a freely available public database intended as a resource for research on the immune response to SARS-CoV-2. The samples were drawn from two sources: the first 160 participants of the ongoing ImmuneRACE study, and over 950 subjects contributed by 6 global collaborators. Nearly every sample came with metadata listing a de-identified subject ID, COVID-19 status, age in years and sex. Where available, HLA class I and class II types were obtained from metadata supplied by the sample provider rather than from assay-based typing.

TCRbeta CDR3 regions were amplified from genomic DNA using the immunoSEQ Assay, a bias-controlled multiplex PCR. Regarding the original processing steps: The number of nucleated cells in each sample was estimated by amplification of reference gene primers within the assay. To quantify the absolute abundance of each unique TCRbeta CDR3 rearrangement, sequence reads were collapsed and filtered. For each sample, productive Simpson clonality was calculated by taking the square root of Simpson's diversity index across productive rearrangements. In its TCRdb copy, this immuneACCESS table keeps in-frame sequences only and misses some clones. Where compared with another copy, unresolved V genes explain less than half of these, and the others have no known cause. V, J and clone size derive from that table, while D and trimming were established from the DNA sequence. The sample data list 200,000 to 300,000 clones, and around 87% of these were observed just once. The ten top clones hold approximately 2.3% of the sample.

Each collaborating institution followed its own protocols to collect whole blood in K2EDTA tubes. For TCRbeta analysis, collaborators shipped samples in one of three forms: frozen whole blood, isolated PBMCs, or DNA extracted from either of those sample types. Results the study describes overall, beyond this receptor: How much clinical and demographic metadata was included differed by source and by participant, and the metadata was provided uncurated.

The origin of this receptor is a woman in her 50s with acute or convalescent COVID-19. The sequenced material came from peripheral blood. The rearrangement combines TRBV4-1 with TRBJ2-7; 8 of the junction bases match TRBD2. The CDR3: CASSQPGTSGSYEQYF. The base sequence is TGCGCCAGCAGCCAACCCGGCACTAGCGGCTCCTACGAGCAGTACTTC.